Following are 5 T cell receptor beta chains from one sample sequenced in a study of T cell repertoires in aging, cancer and after chemotherapy. Amplification of TCR beta used genomic DNA extracted from peripheral blood. Multiplex touch-down PCR with TRB-A/B primers amplified rearranged V-D-J TRB sequences. MiXCR was run by TCRdb on the multiplex PCR reads, yielding one entry per CDR3 protein. The table has around 770 distinct CDR3 sequences, roughly 91% seen once; the top ten hold more than 6.5%. The sequenced sample was blood. The origin of the receptors is a human donor with a solid tumor.

This clonotype was seen once. CDR3 nucleotides: TGTGCCAGTAGTATAGAATCGATTGGCTATGGCTACACCTTC. Protein product: CASSIESIGYGYTF. V usage is TRBV19 and J usage is TRBJ1-2; no definite D call. Trimming left V 0 bases short and J 4 bases short, with 9 bases between. The CDR3 sequence is 14 residues long. Germline CDR1 reads LNHDA; CDR2 reads SQIVND (reference sequence). Full variable domain (remainder filled in from reference TRBV19 and TRBJ1-2): DGGITQSPKYLFRKEGQNVTLSCEQNLNHDAMYWYRQDPGQGLRLIYYSQIVNDFQKGDIAEGYSVSREKKESFPLTVTSAQKNPTAFYLCASSIESIGYGYTFGSGTRLTVV.

The V and J genes are TRBV6-6 and TRBJ2-5; TRBD2 aligns across 10 bases. The ends lost 6 bases at V and 6 bases at J; junction bases unmatched: 13. Germline CDR1 MNHNY, CDR2 SVGAGI (reference sequence). This CDR3 comprises 16 residues. The CDR3: CASSPGGSGGLKTQYF. The CDR3 DNA follows: TGTGCCAGCAGCCCCGGGGGTAGCGGGGGGCTGAAGACCCAGTACTTC.

This chain connects TRBV19 to TRBJ2-2; D is unresolved. The ends were cut back, 8 bases at V and 7 bases at J, with 8 bases in the middle. This CDR3 comprises 11 residues. CDR1 is LNHDA and CDR2 is SQIVND in the germline V gene (reference sequence). CDR3 nucleotide sequence: TGTGCCAGTCGAGGTGGCGGGGAGCTGTTTTTT. Protein product: CASRGGGELFF.

This clonotype was found a few times. The genes are TRBV7-2 and TRBJ1-1; D not certain. The ends were cut back, 5 bases at V and 8 bases at J, with 18 bases in the middle. The germline CDR1 and CDR2 sequences are SGHTA and FQGNSA. The CDR3 totals 14 residues. This chain's CDR3 is CASSPAVPQLEAFF. The CDR3 coding sequence is TGTGCCAGCAGCCCGGCAGTCCCACAGTTGGAAGCTTTCTTT.

This chain uses TRBV18 with TRBJ2-3; 8 positions agree with TRBD1. The CDR3 is 15 residues long. Germline lookup yields CDR1 KGHSH and CDR2 LQKENI. J was trimmed by 1 base and V by 3 bases; bases with no gene match: 3. Here the CDR3 DNA reads TGTGCCAGCTCACCCTCGACAGGGGGCACAGATACGCAGTATTTT. Its protein is CASSPSTGGTDTQYF.